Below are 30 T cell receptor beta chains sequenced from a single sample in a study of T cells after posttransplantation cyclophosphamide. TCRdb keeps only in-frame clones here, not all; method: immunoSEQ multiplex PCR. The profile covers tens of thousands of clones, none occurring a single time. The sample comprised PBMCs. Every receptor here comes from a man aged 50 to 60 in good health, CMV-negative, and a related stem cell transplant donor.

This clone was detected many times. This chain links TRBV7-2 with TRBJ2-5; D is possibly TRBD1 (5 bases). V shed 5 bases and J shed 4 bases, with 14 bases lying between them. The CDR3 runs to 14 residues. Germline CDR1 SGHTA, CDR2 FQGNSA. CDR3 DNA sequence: TGTGCCAGCAGCAAGACAGTCATGGGAGAGACCCAGTACTTC. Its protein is CASSKTVMGETQYF. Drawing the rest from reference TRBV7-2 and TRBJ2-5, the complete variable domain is GAGVSQSPSNKVTEKGKDVELRCDPISGHTALYWYRQSLGQGLEFLIYFQGNSAPDKSGLPSDRFSAERTGGSVSTLTIQRTQQEDSAVYLCASSKTVMGETQYFGPGTRLLVL.

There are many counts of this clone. CDR3 protein: CASSTTLAGGYNEQFF. In DNA, the CDR3 is TGTGCCAGCAGTACCACTCTAGCGGGGGGATACAATGAGCAGTTCTTC. The V and J genes are TRBV9 and TRBJ2-1, with 11 bases that match TRBD2. The CDR3 covers 16 residues. Germline-derived CDR1 and CDR2 are SGDLS and YYNGEE. V was pared by 5 bases and J by 4 bases, with 8 bases of the junction left unmatched.

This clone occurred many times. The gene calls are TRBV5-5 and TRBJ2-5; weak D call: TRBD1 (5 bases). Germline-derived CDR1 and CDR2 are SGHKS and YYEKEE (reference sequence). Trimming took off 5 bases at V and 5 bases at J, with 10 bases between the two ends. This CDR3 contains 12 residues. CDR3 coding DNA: TGTGCCAGCAGTTCAGGGTACGAGACCCAGTACTTC. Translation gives CASSSGYETQYF.

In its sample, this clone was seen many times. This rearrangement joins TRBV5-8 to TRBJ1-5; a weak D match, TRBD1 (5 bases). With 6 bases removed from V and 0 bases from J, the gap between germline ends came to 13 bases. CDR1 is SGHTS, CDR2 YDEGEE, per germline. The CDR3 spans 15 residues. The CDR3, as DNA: TGTGCCAGCACCCTGGTTGGGGCTAGCAATCAGCCCCAGCATTTT. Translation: CASTLVGASNQPQHF.

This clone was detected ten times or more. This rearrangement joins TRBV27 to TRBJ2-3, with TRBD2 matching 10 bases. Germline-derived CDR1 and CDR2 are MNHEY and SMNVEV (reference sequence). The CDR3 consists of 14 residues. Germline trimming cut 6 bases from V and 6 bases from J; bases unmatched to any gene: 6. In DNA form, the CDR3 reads TGTGCCAGCAGGCCCCTAGCGGGAGTCGATACGCAGTATTTT. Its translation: CASRPLAGVDTQYF.

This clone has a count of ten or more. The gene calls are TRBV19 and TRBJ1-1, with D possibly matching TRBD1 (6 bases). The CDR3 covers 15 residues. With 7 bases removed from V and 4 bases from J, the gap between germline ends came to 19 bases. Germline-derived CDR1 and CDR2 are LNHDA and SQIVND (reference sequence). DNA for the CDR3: TGTGCCAGTACCCTCACCATGGGGGCGCTCACTGAAGCTTTCTTT. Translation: CASTLTMGALTEAFF.

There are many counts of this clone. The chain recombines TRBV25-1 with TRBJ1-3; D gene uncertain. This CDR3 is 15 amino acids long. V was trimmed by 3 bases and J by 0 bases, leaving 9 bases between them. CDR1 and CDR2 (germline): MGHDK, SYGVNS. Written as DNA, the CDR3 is TGTGCCAGCAGTGAGGCCTCTTTCTCTGGAAACACCATATATTTT. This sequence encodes CASSEASFSGNTIYF. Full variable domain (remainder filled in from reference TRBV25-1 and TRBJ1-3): EADIYQTPRYLVIGTGKKITLECSQTMGHDKMYWYQQDPGMELHLIHYSYGVNSTEKGDLSSESTVSRIRTEHFPLTLESARPSHTSQYLCASSEASFSGNTIYFGEGSWLTVV.

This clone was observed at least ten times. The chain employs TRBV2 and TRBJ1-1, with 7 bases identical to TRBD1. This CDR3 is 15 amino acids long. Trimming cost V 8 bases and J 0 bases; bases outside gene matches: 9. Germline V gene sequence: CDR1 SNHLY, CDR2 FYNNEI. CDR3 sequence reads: CASSRDSRLNTEAFF. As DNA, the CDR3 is TGTGCCAGCTCCCGGGACAGCCGCCTGAACACTGAAGCTTTCTTT. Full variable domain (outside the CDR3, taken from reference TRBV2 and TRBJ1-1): EPEVTQTPSHQVTQMGQEVILRCVPISNHLYFYWYRQILGQKVEFLVSFYNNEISEKSEIFDDQFSVERPDGSNFTLKIRSTKLEDSAMYFCASSRDSRLNTEAFFGQGTRLTVV.

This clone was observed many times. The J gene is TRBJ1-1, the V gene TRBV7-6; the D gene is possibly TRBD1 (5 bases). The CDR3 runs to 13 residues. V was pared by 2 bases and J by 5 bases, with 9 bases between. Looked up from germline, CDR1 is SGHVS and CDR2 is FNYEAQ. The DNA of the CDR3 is TGTGCCAGCAGCTTAAATAGGGGAACTGAAGCTTTCTTT. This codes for CASSLNRGTEAFF.

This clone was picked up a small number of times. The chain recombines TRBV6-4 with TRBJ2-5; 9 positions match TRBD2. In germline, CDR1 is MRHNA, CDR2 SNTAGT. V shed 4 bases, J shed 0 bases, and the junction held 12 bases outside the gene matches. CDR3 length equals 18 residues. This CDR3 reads CASSVSRGGGAYQETQYF. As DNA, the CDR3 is TGTGCCAGCAGTGTATCTCGCGGCGGGGGGGCGTACCAAGAGACCCAGTACTTC.

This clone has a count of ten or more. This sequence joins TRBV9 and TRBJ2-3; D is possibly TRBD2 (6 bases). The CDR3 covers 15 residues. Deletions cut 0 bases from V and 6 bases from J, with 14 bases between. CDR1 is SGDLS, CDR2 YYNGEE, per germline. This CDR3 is CASSVGVGGSDTQYF. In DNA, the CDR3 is TGTGCCAGCAGCGTAGGGGTAGGAGGGTCCGATACGCAGTATTTT.

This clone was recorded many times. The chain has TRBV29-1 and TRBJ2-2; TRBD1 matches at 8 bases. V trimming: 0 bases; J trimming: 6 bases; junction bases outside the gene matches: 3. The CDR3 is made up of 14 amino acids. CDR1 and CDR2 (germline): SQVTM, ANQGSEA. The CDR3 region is CSVEDGQGSGELFF. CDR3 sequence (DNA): TGCAGCGTTGAAGATGGACAGGGCTCCGGGGAGCTGTTTTTT.

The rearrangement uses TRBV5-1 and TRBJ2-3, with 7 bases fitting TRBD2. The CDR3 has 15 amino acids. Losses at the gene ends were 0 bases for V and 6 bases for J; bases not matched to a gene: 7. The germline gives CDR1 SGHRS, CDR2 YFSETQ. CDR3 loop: CASSLGQGGSDTQYF. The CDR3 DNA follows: TGCGCCAGCAGCTTGGGGCAGGGAGGGTCCGATACGCAGTATTTT.

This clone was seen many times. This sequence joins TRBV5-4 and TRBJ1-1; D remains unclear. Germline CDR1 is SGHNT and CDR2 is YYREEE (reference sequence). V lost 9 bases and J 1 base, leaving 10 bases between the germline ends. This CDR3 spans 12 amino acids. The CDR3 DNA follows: TGTGCCATCCACGCAGGGAACACTGAAGCTTTCTTT. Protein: CAIHAGNTEAFF.

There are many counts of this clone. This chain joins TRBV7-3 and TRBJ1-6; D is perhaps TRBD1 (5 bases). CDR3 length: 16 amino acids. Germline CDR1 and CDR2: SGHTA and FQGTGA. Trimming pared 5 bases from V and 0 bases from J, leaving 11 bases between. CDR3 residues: CASSLRGGSYNSPLHF. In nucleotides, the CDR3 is TGTGCCAGCAGCCTTAGGGGCGGCTCCTATAATTCACCCCTCCACTTT.

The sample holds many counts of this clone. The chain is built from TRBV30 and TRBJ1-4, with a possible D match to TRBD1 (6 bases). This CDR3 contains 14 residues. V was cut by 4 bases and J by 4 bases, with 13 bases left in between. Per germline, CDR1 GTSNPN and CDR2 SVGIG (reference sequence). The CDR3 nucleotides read TGTGCCTGGACTCTAGGGGGGGATAATGAAAAACTGTTTTTT. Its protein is CAWTLGGDNEKLFF.

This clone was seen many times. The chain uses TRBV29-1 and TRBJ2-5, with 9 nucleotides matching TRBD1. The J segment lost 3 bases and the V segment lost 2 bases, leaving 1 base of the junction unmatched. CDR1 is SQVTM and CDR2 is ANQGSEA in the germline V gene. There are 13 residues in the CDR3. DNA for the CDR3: TGCAGCGTTGAAACAGGGGGCGAAGAGACCCAGTACTTC. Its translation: CSVETGGEETQYF.

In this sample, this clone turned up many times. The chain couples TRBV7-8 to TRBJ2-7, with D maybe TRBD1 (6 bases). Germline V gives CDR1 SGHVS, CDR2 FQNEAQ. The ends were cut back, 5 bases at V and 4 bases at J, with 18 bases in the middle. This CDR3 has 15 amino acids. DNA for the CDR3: TGTGCCAGCAGCCCGACAGCTCGGACAGATTACGAGCAGTACTTC. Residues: CASSPTARTDYEQYF.

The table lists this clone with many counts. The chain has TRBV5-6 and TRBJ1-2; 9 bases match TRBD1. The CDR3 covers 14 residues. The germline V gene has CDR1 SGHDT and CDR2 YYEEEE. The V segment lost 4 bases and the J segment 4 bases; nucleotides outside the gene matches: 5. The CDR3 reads CASSPSTGGYGYTF. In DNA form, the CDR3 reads TGTGCCAGCAGCCCTTCGACAGGGGGCTATGGCTACACCTTC.

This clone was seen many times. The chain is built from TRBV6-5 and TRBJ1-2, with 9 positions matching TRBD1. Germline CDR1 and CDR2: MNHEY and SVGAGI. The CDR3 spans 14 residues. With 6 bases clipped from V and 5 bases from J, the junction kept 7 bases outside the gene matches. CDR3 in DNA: TGTGCCAGCAGGGAACAGGGGGCCTCATATGGCTACACCTTC. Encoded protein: CASREQGASYGYTF.

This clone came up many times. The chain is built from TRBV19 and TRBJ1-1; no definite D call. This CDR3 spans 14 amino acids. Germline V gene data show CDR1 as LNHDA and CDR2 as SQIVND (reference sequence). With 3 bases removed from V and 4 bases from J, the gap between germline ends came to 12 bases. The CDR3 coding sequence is TGTGCCAGTAGTATTAACTCGGGATCCACTGAAGCTTTCTTT. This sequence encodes CASSINSGSTEAFF. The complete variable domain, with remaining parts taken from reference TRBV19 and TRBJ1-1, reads DGGITQSPKYLFRKEGQNVTLSCEQNLNHDAMYWYRQDPGQGLRLIYYSQIVNDFQKGDIAEGYSVSREKKESFPLTVTSAQKNPTAFYLCASSINSGSTEAFFGQGTRLTVV.

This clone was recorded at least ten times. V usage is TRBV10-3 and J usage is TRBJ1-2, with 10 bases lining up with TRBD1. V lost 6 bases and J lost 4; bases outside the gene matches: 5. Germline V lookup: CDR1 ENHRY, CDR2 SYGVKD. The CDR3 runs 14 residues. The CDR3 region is CAISGDRGGYGYTF. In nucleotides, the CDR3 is TGTGCCATCAGCGGGGACAGGGGCGGCTATGGCTACACCTTC.

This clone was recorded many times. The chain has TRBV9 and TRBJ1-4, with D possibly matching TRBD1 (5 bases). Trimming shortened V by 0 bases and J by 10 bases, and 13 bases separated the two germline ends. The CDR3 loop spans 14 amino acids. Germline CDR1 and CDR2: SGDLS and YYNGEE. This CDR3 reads CASSVEDRFGKLFF. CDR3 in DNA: TGTGCCAGCAGCGTAGAAGACAGATTTGGAAAACTGTTTTTT.

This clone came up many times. In nucleotides, the CDR3 is TGTGCCAGCAGCTCCTGGACAGGCTCCTACGAGCAGTACTTC. Its protein is CASSSWTGSYEQYF. The chain has TRBV7-6 and TRBJ2-7, with 7 bases matching TRBD1. CDR1 and CDR2 (germline): SGHVS, FNYEAQ. The CDR3 contains 14 residues. V lost 4 bases to trimming and J lost 0 bases; unmatched junction nucleotides: 3.

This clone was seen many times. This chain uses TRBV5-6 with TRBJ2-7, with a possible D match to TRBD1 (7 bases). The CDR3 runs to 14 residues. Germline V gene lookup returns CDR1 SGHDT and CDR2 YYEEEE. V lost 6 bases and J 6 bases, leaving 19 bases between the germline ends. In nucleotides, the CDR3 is TGTGCCAGCACCCTACGACAGGGACTTGGCGAGCAGTACTTC. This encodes CASTLRQGLGEQYF.

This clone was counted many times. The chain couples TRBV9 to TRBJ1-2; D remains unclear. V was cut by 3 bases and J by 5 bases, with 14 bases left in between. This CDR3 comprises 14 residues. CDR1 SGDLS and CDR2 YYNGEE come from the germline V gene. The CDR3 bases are TGTGCCAGCAGCGCAACCCTTAACGGGTATGGCTACACCTTC. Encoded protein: CASSATLNGYGYTF.

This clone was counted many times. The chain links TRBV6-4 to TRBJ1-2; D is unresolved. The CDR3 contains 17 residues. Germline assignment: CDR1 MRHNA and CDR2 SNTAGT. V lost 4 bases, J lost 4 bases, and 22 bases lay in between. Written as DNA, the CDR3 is TGTGCCAGCAGTGGATCGATGGACTTCCTACGGGGCTATGGCTACACCTTC. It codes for CASSGSMDFLRGYGYTF.

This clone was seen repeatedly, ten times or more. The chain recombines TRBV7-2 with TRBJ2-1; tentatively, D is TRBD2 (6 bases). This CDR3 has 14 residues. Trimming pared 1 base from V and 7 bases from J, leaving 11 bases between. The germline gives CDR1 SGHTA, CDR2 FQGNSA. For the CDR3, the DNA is TGTGCCAGCAGCTTAGTCGCGGGGTGGAATGAGCAGTTCTTC. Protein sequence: CASSLVAGWNEQFF.

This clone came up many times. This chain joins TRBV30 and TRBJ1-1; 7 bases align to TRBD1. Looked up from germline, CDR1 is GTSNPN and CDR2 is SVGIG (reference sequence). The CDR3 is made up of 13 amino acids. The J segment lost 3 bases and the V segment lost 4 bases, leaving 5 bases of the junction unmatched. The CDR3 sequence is CAWKGQPYTEAFF. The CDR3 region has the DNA TGTGCCTGGAAGGGACAGCCTTACACTGAAGCTTTCTTT.

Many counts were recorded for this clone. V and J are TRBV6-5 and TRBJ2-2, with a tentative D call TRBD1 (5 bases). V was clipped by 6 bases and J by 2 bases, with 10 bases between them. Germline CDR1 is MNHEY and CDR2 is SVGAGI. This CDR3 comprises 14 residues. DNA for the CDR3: TGTGCCAGCAGCTTAGGGGCCAACACCGGGGAGCTGTTTTTT. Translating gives CASSLGANTGELFF.